The 28 T cell receptor beta chains below all came from one sample that was sequenced in a study of blood T cells in healthy people across ages. The second PCR ran roughly 7 to 12 cycles with a sample-barcoded 5' primer and J-beta primers. TCRdb used MiXCR to reprocess the 5' RACE reads, holding one entry per CDR3 protein. The profile shows fewer than 900,000 distinct CDR3 sequences, roughly 47% of them singletons. Specimen: blood. These receptors were taken from a woman in her sixties or seventies in good health.

This clonotype was detected only a few times. This chain joins TRBV4-2 and TRBJ1-5; D may be TRBD1 (6 bases). Looked up from germline, CDR1 is LGHNA and CDR2 is YNFKEQ. The length of the CDR3 is 18 residues. Between the trimmed V and J ends, which lost 4 bases and 2 bases, there was a span of 21 bases. The CDR3 is CASSPQPEAGGGNQPQHF. CDR3 in DNA: TGTGCCAGCAGCCCTCAACCGGAGGCGGGGGGCGGCAATCAGCCCCAGCATTTT.

The genes are TRBV9 and TRBJ2-3, with 12 bases fitting TRBD2. The germline V gene encodes CDR1 SGDLS and CDR2 YYNGEE. The V and J ends lost 1 base and 4 bases, in that order; junction bases with no gene match: 4. The CDR3 runs 16 residues. CDR3 amino acids: CASSVPLAGGPDTQYF. DNA of the CDR3: TGTGCCAGCAGCGTACCACTAGCGGGGGGCCCAGATACGCAGTATTTT.

J is TRBJ2-1 and V is TRBV20-1; D gene ambiguous. The V end was cut by 5 bases, the J end by 6 bases, with 23 bases between. CDR1 is DFQATT and CDR2 is SNEGSKA in the germline V gene (reference sequence). There are 16 residues in the CDR3. The CDR3 DNA is TGCAGTGCTGGCTCCATGAACAGTGAATTCACCAATGAGCAGTTCTTC. This encodes CSAGSMNSEFTNEQFF.

The chain carries TRBV5-1 and TRBJ2-3, with D unresolved. This CDR3 has 14 residues. The germline gives CDR1 SGHRS, CDR2 YFSETQ. Trimming removed 0 bases at V and 5 bases at J, with 10 bases between. Here the CDR3 DNA reads TGCGCCAGCAGCTTGGTAGGCCAACAAGATACGCAGTATTTT. Residues: CASSLVGQQDTQYF. The full variable domain, with the rest looked up from reference TRBV5-1 and TRBJ2-3, is KAGVTQTPRYLIKTRGQQVTLSCSPISGHRSVSWYQQTPGQGLQFLFEYFSETQRNKGNFPGRFSGRQFSNSRSEMNVSTLELGDSALYLCASSLVGQQDTQYFGPGTRLTVL.

The chain employs TRBV4-2 and TRBJ2-4; TRBD2 matches 8 bases. The tail of the sequence fits TRBJ2-7 better, so the J call may be wrong. The CDR3 totals 15 residues. Germline V lookup: CDR1 LGHNA, CDR2 YNFKEQ. The CDR3 DNA sequence: TGTGCCAGCAGCCAATCACTAGCGGCTTCGAGCGAGCAGTACTTC. It specifies CASSQSLAASSEQYF.

The chain has TRBV6-4 and TRBJ2-7, with TRBD1 as a possible D gene (7 bases). Germline V gene lookup returns CDR1 MRHNA and CDR2 SNTAGT. Trimming pared 3 bases from V and 6 bases from J, leaving 12 bases between. This CDR3 region has 13 residues. The CDR3 reads CASSETQGGEQYF. In nucleotides, the CDR3 is TGTGCCAGCAGTGAAACGCAGGGGGGCGAGCAGTACTTC.

The rearrangement uses TRBV5-1 and TRBJ2-6, with D tentatively TRBD1 (6 bases). Germline V gene sequence: CDR1 SGHRS, CDR2 YFSETQ. Trimming removed 4 bases at V and 0 bases at J, with 14 bases between. This CDR3 is built from 17 residues. Here the CDR3 reads CASSARGALSGANVLTF. Written as DNA, the CDR3 is TGCGCCAGCAGCGCCAGGGGCGCCCTCTCTGGGGCCAACGTCCTGACTTTC.

The V call is TRBV27, the J call TRBJ1-2, with 7 nucleotides matching TRBD1. CDR3 length: 13 residues. V lost 6 bases to trimming and J lost 7 bases; unmatched junction nucleotides: 8. CDR1 and CDR2 from the germline V gene are MNHEY and SMNVEV (reference sequence). CDR3 sequence (DNA): TGTGCCAGCAGCACAGGGGATGTAGGTGGCTACACCTTC. It codes for CASSTGDVGGYTF.

Comment on this clonotype: A much bigger clone sits one base away, suggesting this may be a read error. This chain joins TRBV20-1 and TRBJ2-1, with D uncertain. The CDR3 contains 14 residues. CDR1 is DFQATT, CDR2 SNEGSKA, per germline (reference sequence). V lost 0 bases to trimming and J lost 10 bases, with 16 bases between them. Written as DNA, the CDR3 is TGCAGTGCTAGAGATCCGACTTTACATGAGGAGCAGTTCTTC. It specifies CSARDPTLHEEQFF.

The rearrangement joins TRBV12-3 or TRBV12-4 to TRBJ2-6, with D possibly being TRBD2 (6 bases). This CDR3 spans 19 amino acids. With 4 bases removed from V and 0 bases from J, the gap between germline ends came to 19 bases. The CDR3 coding sequence is TGTGCCAGCAGTTCTATATCCTGGGACTCCCTCTCTGGGGCCAACGTCCTGACTTTC. It yields the protein CASSSISWDSLSGANVLTF.

This clonotype was observed a handful of times. The gene calls are TRBV18 and TRBJ2-7, with a weak D call TRBD1 (6 bases). The CDR3 is 16 amino acids. Germline lookup yields CDR1 KGHSH and CDR2 LQKENI. The ends were cut back, 6 bases at V and 0 bases at J, with 18 bases in the middle. The CDR3 loop reads CASSLQGPLSSYEQYF. Here the CDR3 DNA reads TGTGCCAGCTCTCTACAGGGACCCCTGAGCTCCTACGAGCAGTACTTC.

This clonotype came up a few times. V and J are TRBV10-3 and TRBJ2-3; 12 positions match TRBD1. The CDR3 covers 16 residues. The V gene's germline CDR1 is ENHRY and CDR2 SYGVKD. Germline trimming cut 6 bases from V and 4 bases from J; bases unmatched to any gene: 8. CDR3 nucleotide sequence: TGTGCCATCAGACCCGGGACAGGGGGCGCGGCAGATACGCAGTATTTT. Translated: CAIRPGTGGAADTQYF.

This clonotype showed up just a few times. The J gene is TRBJ2-5, the V gene TRBV27, with D possibly TRBD1 on 5 matching bases. V dropped 8 bases and J dropped 2 bases, with 9 bases sitting between them. The CDR3 extends over 12 amino acids. Germline CDR1 and CDR2: MNHEY and SMNVEV (reference sequence). CDR3 protein: CASGQTQETQYF. CDR3 sequence (DNA): TGTGCCAGCGGACAAACTCAAGAGACCCAGTACTTC.

This clonotype was seen a handful of times. Sequence at one end of the junction differs from germline and may be a read error. V and J are TRBV9 and TRBJ2-4; 8 bases map to TRBD1. The DNA matches TRBJ2-7 better at its end, which makes the J call doubtful. Per germline, CDR1 SGDLS and CDR2 YYNGEE. This CDR3 has 14 amino acids. The chain's CDR3 is CACSVTGESDEQYF. The CDR3 coding sequence is TGTGCCTGCAGCGTGACAGGGGAGTCCGACGAGCAGTACTTC.

The genes are TRBV24-1 and TRBJ2-1; either TRBD1 or TRBD2 may fit D (6 bases each). With the DNA end fitting TRBJ2-7 better, the J assignment may be wrong. This CDR3 spans 13 amino acids. Germline V gives CDR1 KGHDR, CDR2 SFDVKD. CDR3: CATSVGGWNEQYF. The CDR3 DNA follows: TGTGCCACCAGTGTGGGGGGCTGGAATGAGCAGTACTTC.

This clonotype was counted many times. The V call is TRBV12-3 or TRBV12-4, the J call TRBJ2-5; 7 nucleotides agree with TRBD2. The CDR3 runs 13 residues. Unmatched junction bases numbered 4, after V lost 3 bases and J lost 6 bases. The CDR3 is CASSLSGTQTQYF. The CDR3 DNA sequence: TGTGCCAGCAGTTTGAGCGGGACGCAGACCCAGTACTTC.

The V and J genes are TRBV10-3 and TRBJ2-2; possible D gene TRBD2, 5 bases. The V gene lost 0 bases and the J gene lost 0 bases, with 14 bases spanning the gap. Germline CDR1 reads ENHRY; CDR2 reads SYGVKD. This CDR3 has 18 residues. The CDR3 loop is CAISESTRSNANTGELFF. The CDR3 coding sequence is TGTGCCATCAGTGAGTCTACTAGATCAAACGCGAACACCGGGGAGCTGTTTTTT.

This chain uses TRBV28 with TRBJ1-1; 9 bases fit TRBD1. V shed 6 bases and J 11 bases; nucleotides not matched to a gene: 13. CDR3 length: 14 amino acids. The germline V gene has CDR1 MDHEN and CDR2 SYDVKM. As DNA, the CDR3 is TGTGCCAGCAGCACAGCACAGGGGGCAAACTGGGCTTTCTTT. Translation: CASSTAQGANWAFF.

This clonotype was detected only a few times. The chain is built from TRBV27 and TRBJ1-4, with TRBD1 matching 8 bases. Trimming took 6 bases from V and 8 from J; bases not matched to a gene: 11. Germline-derived CDR1 and CDR2 are MNHEY and SMNVEV (reference sequence). The CDR3 has 15 residues. CDR3 loop: CASRGYQGAREKLFF. The DNA of the CDR3 is TGTGCCAGCAGGGGGTATCAGGGGGCGAGAGAAAAACTGTTTTTT.

V usage is TRBV7-7 and J usage is TRBJ2-7, with 7 bases that match TRBD1. The length of the CDR3 is 13 residues. Germline V CDR1 and CDR2: SSHAT, FNYEAQ (reference sequence). With 5 bases clipped from V and 6 bases from J, the junction kept 7 bases outside the gene matches. The CDR3 region has the DNA TGTGCCAGCAGCCCCGGGACAGACCGCGAGCAGTACTTC. Protein: CASSPGTDREQYF.

The CDR3 bases are TGCAGCGCCCGGGAGGCCCAAAGGGAAAAACTGTTTTTT. This sequence encodes CSAREAQREKLFF. The chain is built from TRBV29-1 and TRBJ1-4; D remains ambiguous. V gave up 7 bases and J gave up 8 bases, with 17 bases separating them. Germline V lookup: CDR1 SQVTM, CDR2 ANQGSEA. The CDR3 contains 13 residues.

The gene calls are TRBV24-1 and TRBJ1-2, with 8 bases lining up with TRBD1. The germline V gene encodes CDR1 KGHDR and CDR2 SFDVKD. The V segment lost 3 bases and the J segment 2 bases; nucleotides outside the gene matches: 1. There are 14 residues in the CDR3. The CDR3 DNA follows: TGTGCCACCAGTGATCGGGACAGGAACTATGGCTACACCTTC. It translates to CATSDRDRNYGYTF.

This clonotype appeared once. J is TRBJ2-5 and V is TRBV5-5; 13 bases line up with TRBD2. This CDR3 has 16 amino acids. V dropped 1 base and J dropped 5; count of bases not matched to a gene: 5. The V gene's germline CDR1 is SGHKS and CDR2 YYEKEE (reference sequence). The DNA of the CDR3 is TGTGCCAGCAGCTTGTTGACTAGCGGGGGGCGGGAGACCCAGTACTTC. Translation: CASSLLTSGGRETQYF.

As regards this clonotype: A junction end diverges from the germline sequence, so it may reflect a read error. The chain is built from TRBV6-5 and TRBJ2-2; 10 nucleotides align to TRBD1. The CDR3 covers 15 residues. Germline V gene sequence: CDR1 MNHEY, CDR2 SVGAGI. DNA for the CDR3: TGTGCCAGCAGCTTGGGACAGGGGAACGCCGGGGAGCTGTTTTTT. This encodes CASSLGQGNAGELFF.

The chain links TRBV24-1 to TRBJ2-1, with D uncertain. Germline-derived CDR1 and CDR2 are KGHDR and SFDVKD. Trimming shortened V by 0 bases and J by 10 bases, and 6 bases separated the two germline ends. This CDR3 contains 12 residues. The CDR3 loop reads CATSDLAGEQFF. CDR3 coding DNA: TGTGCCACCAGTGATTTGGCAGGCGAGCAGTTCTTC.

Details on this clonotype: A much larger clonotype is one base distant, so this may be a read error. The V call is TRBV5-1, the J call TRBJ2-1; no reliable D call. Germline lookup yields CDR1 SGHRS and CDR2 YFSETQ. The germline V and J ends were trimmed by 3 bases and 0 bases, with 4 bases remaining between them. The CDR3 runs 13 residues. CDR3 loop: CASSSHSYNEQFF. CDR3 nucleotides: TGCGCCAGCAGCTCACACTCCTACAATGAGCAGTTCTTC.

This clonotype was seen a few times. The chain joins TRBV6-6 to TRBJ1-3; D ambiguous. Germline V gene lookup returns CDR1 MNHNY and CDR2 SVGAGI (reference sequence). The CDR3 covers 14 residues. The V end lost 5 bases, the J end lost 7 bases, and 15 bases lay between the germline ends. This CDR3 reads CASSPTLSGNTIYF. CDR3 DNA sequence: TGTGCCAGCAGTCCCACCCTATCCGGGAACACCATATATTTT.

There are many counts of this clonotype. The chain recombines TRBV4-3 with TRBJ2-3; 8 bases line up with TRBD2. CDR3 length equals 18 residues. In germline, CDR1 is LGHNA, CDR2 YSLEER. V lost 0 bases to trimming and J lost 0 bases; unmatched junction nucleotides: 8. The CDR3 reads CASSQDAGGTPSTDTQYF. The CDR3 nucleotides read TGCGCCAGCAGCCAAGATGCGGGAGGCACCCCTAGCACAGATACGCAGTATTTT.